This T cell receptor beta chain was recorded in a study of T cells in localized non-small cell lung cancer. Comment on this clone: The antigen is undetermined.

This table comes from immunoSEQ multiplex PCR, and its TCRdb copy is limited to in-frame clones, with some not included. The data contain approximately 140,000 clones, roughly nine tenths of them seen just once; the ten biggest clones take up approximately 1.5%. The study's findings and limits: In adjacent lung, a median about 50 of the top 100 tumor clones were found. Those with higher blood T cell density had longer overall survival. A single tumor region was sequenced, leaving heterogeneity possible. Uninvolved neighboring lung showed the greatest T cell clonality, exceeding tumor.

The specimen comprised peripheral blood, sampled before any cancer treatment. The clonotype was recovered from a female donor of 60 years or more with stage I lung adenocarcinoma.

The CDR3 loop is CASREAPQGASGYGYTF. CDR3 sequence (DNA): TGCGCCAGCAGGGAGGCTCCCCAAGGGGCCTCGGGCTATGGCTACACCTTC. V gene TRBV10-2 combines with J gene TRBJ1-2; tentatively, D is TRBD1 (5 bases). The germline V and J ends were trimmed by 6 bases and 4 bases, with 24 bases remaining between them. The CDR3 loop spans 17 amino acids. The germline V gene has CDR1 WSHSY and CDR2 SAAADI.